Below are 12 T cell receptor beta chains sequenced from a single sample in a study of PD-1 blockade in classical Hodgkin lymphoma. Produced via immunoSEQ multiplex PCR; TCRdb's table is partial and in-frame only. The sample lists approximately 28,000 clones; roughly 80% were seen once. As to time point: cycle 4 day 1 (C4D1), after less than 7 weeks of nivolumab. In every patient, relapse followed autologous stem cell transplantation, while exposure to brentuximab vedotin differed. Thawed PBMCs yielded CD4+ T cells through magnetic negative selection. The source was CD4+ T cells from blood, collected before the fourth cycle of nivolumab. Receptors were obtained from a human donor with classical Hodgkin lymphoma.

The rearrangement joins TRBV27 to TRBJ2-7; TRBD1 is a possible D gene (6 bases). The V end was cut by 5 bases, the J end by 3 bases, with 14 bases between. This CDR3 comprises 14 residues. Germline V gives CDR1 MNHEY, CDR2 SMNVEV (reference sequence). The CDR3 DNA sequence: TGTGCCAGCAGTGTTCCGGGACAACACTACGAGCAGTACTTC. Translated: CASSVPGQHYEQYF.

The V call is TRBV29-1, the J call TRBJ2-1, with TRBD2 matching over 7 bases. Germline CDR1 reads SQVTM; CDR2 reads ANQGSEA. The CDR3 is 14 residues long. V shed 7 bases, J shed 3 bases, and the junction held 9 bases outside the gene matches. CDR3 region: CSAAGTNIYNEQFF. Here the CDR3 DNA reads TGCAGCGCAGCCGGGACTAATATCTACAATGAGCAGTTCTTC.

V gene TRBV28 combines with J gene TRBJ2-7; the match to TRBD1 covers 7 bases. Germline CDR1 reads MDHEN; CDR2 reads SYDVKM. This CDR3 has 13 amino acids. V dropped 4 bases and J dropped 10; count of bases not matched to a gene: 10. This CDR3 reads CASSSPHRGEQYF. The CDR3 DNA sequence: TGTGCCAGCAGTTCCCCCCACAGGGGTGAACAGTACTTC. The whole variable domain, remainder taken from reference TRBV28 and TRBJ2-7, is DVKVTQSSRYLVKRTGEKVFLECVQDMDHENMFWYRQDPGLGLRLIYFSYDVKMKEKGDIPEGYSVSREKKERFSLILESASTNQTSMYLCASSSPHRGEQYFGPGTRLTVT.

V usage is TRBV7-6 and J usage is TRBJ2-3; TRBD1 or TRBD2 may be the D gene (5 bases each). CDR1 and CDR2 from the germline V gene are SGHVS and FNYEAQ. The CDR3 extends over 18 amino acids. Trimming shortened V by 3 bases and J by 6 bases, and 25 bases separated the two germline ends. CDR3 protein: CASSLGGWGTGSLDTQYF. CDR3 DNA sequence: TGTGCCAGCAGCTTGGGCGGATGGGGGACCGGCTCGTTGGATACGCAGTATTTT.

This clone was observed a handful of times. V is TRBV19 and J is TRBJ1-2, with 8 nucleotides matching TRBD1. With 5 bases clipped from V and 4 bases from J, the junction kept 6 bases outside the gene matches. Germline V gene sequence: CDR1 LNHDA, CDR2 SQIVND (reference sequence). CDR3 length equals 14 residues. CDR3 loop: CASSPRGQGYGYTF. The CDR3 nucleotides read TGTGCCAGTAGTCCCCGAGGACAGGGCTATGGCTACACCTTC.

V usage is TRBV27 and J usage is TRBJ1-5; 10 bases agree with TRBD1. This CDR3 contains 16 residues. Germline loops: CDR1 MNHEY, CDR2 SMNVEV (reference sequence). The V gene end was trimmed by 0 bases and the J gene end by 6 bases; junction bases not matched to a gene: 5. CDR3: CASSLSGTGAFQPQHF. CDR3 bases: TGTGCCAGCAGTTTATCCGGGACAGGGGCATTTCAGCCCCAGCATTTT.

The chain employs TRBV28 and TRBJ1-4, with D possibly TRBD1 on 6 matching bases. The germline V gene has CDR1 MDHEN and CDR2 SYDVKM. This CDR3 has 13 residues. Trimming left V 5 bases short and J 3 bases short, with 7 bases between. CDR3 nucleotide sequence: TGTGCCAGCAGTGGGGGGCCTAATGAAAAACTGTTTTTT. Amino acid sequence: CASSGGPNEKLFF.

In its sample, this clone was seen a few times. The chain combines TRBV19 with TRBJ2-5; D is ambiguous. V lost 3 bases and J 5 bases, leaving 10 bases between the germline ends. CDR1 LNHDA and CDR2 SQIVND come from the germline V gene (reference sequence). This CDR3 is built from 13 residues. The CDR3 is CASSMQHPETQYF. Here the CDR3 DNA reads TGTGCCAGTAGTATGCAGCACCCTGAGACCCAGTACTTC.

V and J are TRBV6-6 and TRBJ1-5; D not certain. Germline values: CDR1 MNHNY, CDR2 SVGAGI (reference sequence). The CDR3 sequence is 12 residues long. V was shortened by 5 bases and J by 9 bases, with 11 bases between the two germline ends. CDR3 loop: CASSDPPGPQHF. As DNA, the CDR3 is TGTGCCAGCAGTGATCCCCCAGGGCCCCAGCATTTT.

This chain links TRBV5-1 with TRBJ1-2; TRBD1 matches 7 bases. CDR1 and CDR2 from the germline V gene are SGHRS and YFSETQ. V lost 4 bases and J lost 2; bases outside the gene matches: 8. The CDR3 length is 15 residues. The CDR3 spells CASSQPGQRNYGYTF. The CDR3 coding sequence is TGCGCCAGCAGCCAACCGGGACAGAGAAACTATGGCTACACCTTC.

This clone was seen once. This chain joins TRBV6-5 and TRBJ1-2; unclear D gene. Deletions cut 5 bases from V and 4 bases from J, with 11 bases between. This CDR3 region has 13 residues. CDR1 is MNHEY, CDR2 SVGAGI, per germline. CDR3 protein: CASSPVGGYGYTF. CDR3 bases: TGTGCCAGCAGTCCCGTGGGAGGCTATGGCTACACCTTC.

This chain links TRBV6-1 with TRBJ2-5, with 10 bases fitting TRBD1. The length of the CDR3 is 16 residues. Unmatched junction bases numbered 6, after V lost 3 bases and J lost 2 bases. Germline loops: CDR1 MNHNS, CDR2 SASEGT. The CDR3 DNA sequence: TGTGCCAGCAGTGACCCGGGGACAGGGGTACAAGAGACCCAGTACTTC. It specifies CASSDPGTGVQETQYF.